The next 15 T cell receptor beta chains were all read from a single sample in a study of multiple sclerosis patients with progressive multifocal leukoencephalopathy. Time point reported: time of PML onset. The data were produced by immunoSEQ multiplex PCR, yet TCRdb's version contains in-frame clones alone and is incomplete. The repertoire consists of some 31,000 clones, with 87% occurring once and the leading ten covering 3.2%. The sample in question was PBMCs, obtained from a patient treated with natalizumab. The receptors stem from a human donor with progressive multifocal leukoencephalopathy.

V gene TRBV4-3 combines with J gene TRBJ2-5; no clear D. With 0 bases removed from V and 5 bases from J, the gap between germline ends came to 10 bases. Germline V CDR1 and CDR2: LGHNA, YSLEER. This CDR3 contains 14 residues. CDR3 amino acids: CASSQELQLETQYF. CDR3 bases: TGCGCCAGCAGCCAAGAACTACAGCTTGAGACCCAGTACTTC.

The V gene is TRBV5-6, the J gene TRBJ2-5; D is unresolved. The DNA matches TRBJ2-7 better at its end, which makes the J call doubtful. The CDR3 has 15 amino acids. In germline, CDR1 is SGHDT, CDR2 YYEEEE. The CDR3, as DNA: TGTGCCAGCAGCCCACCGGGCCCCGAACAACACGAGCAGTACTTC. This codes for CASSPPGPEQHEQYF.

This chain connects TRBV2 to TRBJ2-7; D unclear. From germline, CDR1 is SNHLY and CDR2 FYNNEI. This CDR3 region has 13 residues. V was trimmed by 5 bases and J by 2 bases, leaving 10 bases between them. The CDR3 sequence is CASSLRSAYEQYF. Here the CDR3 DNA reads TGTGCCAGCAGTCTAAGGAGCGCCTACGAGCAGTACTTC.

The chain uses TRBV18 and TRBJ1-3, with 7 bases fitting TRBD1. This CDR3 contains 15 residues. Looked up from germline, CDR1 is KGHSH and CDR2 is LQKENI. Trimming took 4 bases from V and 4 from J; bases not matched to a gene: 7. DNA of the CDR3: TGTGCCAGCTCACGGACCGGGACAGCAGGAAACACCATATATTTT. Translation: CASSRTGTAGNTIYF.

This clone was seen only once. The V and J genes are TRBV7-2 and TRBJ2-3; D ambiguous. The germline V gene encodes CDR1 SGHTA and CDR2 FQGNSA. V lost 5 bases, J lost 0 bases, and 12 bases lay in between. The CDR3 is 15 residues long. The CDR3 sequence: CASSIQSTSTDTQYF. CDR3 bases: TGTGCCAGCAGCATCCAGTCGACAAGCACAGATACGCAGTATTTT. Full variable domain (missing parts from reference TRBV7-2 and TRBJ2-3): GAGVSQSPSNKVTEKGKDVELRCDPISGHTALYWYRQSLGQGLEFLIYFQGNSAPDKSGLPSDRFSAERTGGSVSTLTIQRTQQEDSAVYLCASSIQSTSTDTQYFGPGTRLTVL.

The gene calls are TRBV15 and TRBJ2-3, with D perhaps TRBD2 (5 bases). In germline, CDR1 is LNHNV, CDR2 YYDKDF (reference sequence). The CDR3 loop spans 13 amino acids. V lost 3 bases, J lost 6 bases, and 10 bases lay in between. In nucleotides, the CDR3 is TGTGCCACCAGCAGTCGGGGTTGGGATACGCAGTATTTT. Translating gives CATSSRGWDTQYF.

The V and J genes are TRBV28 and TRBJ2-1; the D gene could be TRBD1 or TRBD2 (5 bases each). Trimming took off 0 bases at V and 1 base at J, with 10 bases between the two ends. The germline CDR1 and CDR2 sequences are MDHEN and SYDVKM. CDR3 length equals 16 residues. The CDR3 protein is CASSLWRGSSYNEQFF. DNA of the CDR3: TGTGCCAGCAGTTTATGGAGGGGCTCATCCTACAATGAGCAGTTCTTC.

The chain carries TRBV4-3 and TRBJ1-2; D remains ambiguous. The CDR3 has 15 amino acids. Germline CDR1 LGHNA, CDR2 YSLEER. V shed 0 bases and J shed 6 bases, with 14 bases lying between them. CDR3 in amino acids: CASSQDLFVGDGYTF. CDR3 bases: TGCGCCAGCAGCCAAGATCTTTTCGTTGGGGATGGCTACACCTTC.

J is TRBJ2-7 and V is TRBV9; D not certain. This CDR3 comprises 12 residues. Trimming stripped 0 bases from V and 3 bases from J, with 4 bases between. Germline CDR1 SGDLS, CDR2 YYNGEE. The CDR3 DNA reads TGTGCCAGCAGCGTAGATAGCTACGAGCAGTACTTC. The encoded protein is CASSVDSYEQYF.

The V gene is TRBV9, the J gene TRBJ1-1; TRBD1 aligns across 10 bases. Germline values: CDR1 SGDLS, CDR2 YYNGEE. CDR3 length equals 18 residues. The trim removed 3 bases at V and 3 bases at J, leaving 14 bases unmatched. The CDR3 DNA reads TGTGCCAGCAGCGCCACTTTGGGACAGGGGAAGATGTACACTGAAGCTTTCTTT. Translating gives CASSATLGQGKMYTEAFF.

The CDR3: CASSLGARVQETQYF. The CDR3 DNA follows: TGCGCCAGCAGCTTGGGGGCTAGGGTCCAAGAGACCCAGTACTTC. The rearrangement joins TRBV5-1 to TRBJ2-5, with D unresolved. V lost 0 bases and J 1 base, leaving 10 bases between the germline ends. The CDR3 spans 15 residues. Germline V CDR1 and CDR2: SGHRS, YFSETQ. Drawing the rest from reference TRBV5-1 and TRBJ2-5, the complete variable domain is KAGVTQTPRYLIKTRGQQVTLSCSPISGHRSVSWYQQTPGQGLQFLFEYFSETQRNKGNFPGRFSGRQFSNSRSEMNVSTLELGDSALYLCASSLGARVQETQYFGPGTRLLVL.

The V call is TRBV20-1, the J call TRBJ1-1; the D gene is possibly TRBD1 (5 bases). V was shortened by 6 bases and J by 5 bases, with 10 bases between the two germline ends. Germline V gene sequence: CDR1 DFQATT, CDR2 SNEGSKA (reference sequence). CDR3 size: 11 residues. The DNA of the CDR3 is TGCAGTGCCAGGGACGGGACTGAAGCTTTCTTT. It translates to CSARDGTEAFF.

The chain links TRBV2 to TRBJ2-3; possible D gene TRBD2, 6 bases. Trimming left V 3 bases short and J 8 bases short, with 6 bases between. This CDR3 has 11 amino acids. Germline V gene sequence: CDR1 SNHLY, CDR2 FYNNEI. CDR3 residues: CASSDGSTQYF. Written as DNA, the CDR3 is TGTGCCAGCAGTGACGGGAGTACGCAGTATTTT. Using reference TRBV2 and TRBJ2-3 for the parts outside the CDR3, the full variable domain is EPEVTQTPSHQVTQMGQEVILRCVPISNHLYFYWYRQILGQKVEFLVSFYNNEISEKSEIFDDQFSVERPDGSNFTLKIRSTKLEDSAMYFCASSDGSTQYFGPGTRLTVL.

The V and J genes are TRBV6-4 and TRBJ2-7, with 13 bases identical to TRBD2. Germline values: CDR1 MRHNA, CDR2 SNTAGT. This CDR3 contains 14 residues. V shed 5 bases and J 4 bases; nucleotides not matched to a gene: 2. The CDR3 protein is CASSKLAGGYEQYF. The CDR3 DNA sequence: TGTGCCAGCAGTAAACTAGCGGGAGGGTACGAGCAGTACTTC.

V usage is TRBV11-2 and J usage is TRBJ2-7; 10 bases are a match to TRBD2. This CDR3 contains 16 residues. J gave up 3 bases and V 3 bases, and 8 bases lay outside the gene matches. Germline V gives CDR1 SGHAT, CDR2 FQNNGV. The CDR3 loop is CASSLSLAGVGYEQYF. CDR3 nucleotide sequence: TGTGCCAGCAGCTTGTCGCTAGCGGGAGTTGGCTACGAGCAGTACTTC. The variable domain in full, completed from reference TRBV11-2 and TRBJ2-7, reads EAGVAQSPRYKIIEKRQSVAFWCNPISGHATLYWYQQILGQGPKLLIQFQNNGVVDDSQLPKDRFSAERLKGVDSTLKIQPAKLEDSAVYLCASSLSLAGVGYEQYFGPGTRLTVT.